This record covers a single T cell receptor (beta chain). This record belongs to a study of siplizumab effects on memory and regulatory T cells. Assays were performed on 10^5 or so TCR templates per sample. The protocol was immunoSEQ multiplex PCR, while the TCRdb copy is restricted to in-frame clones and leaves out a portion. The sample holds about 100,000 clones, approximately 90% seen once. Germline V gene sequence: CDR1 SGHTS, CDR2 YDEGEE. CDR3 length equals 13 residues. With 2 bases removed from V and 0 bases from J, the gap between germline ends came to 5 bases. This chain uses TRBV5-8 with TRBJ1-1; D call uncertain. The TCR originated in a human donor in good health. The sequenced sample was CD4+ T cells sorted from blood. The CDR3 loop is CASSFGMNTEAFF. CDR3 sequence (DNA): TGTGCCAGCAGCTTTGGGATGAACACTGAAGCTTTCTTT.